Shown below are 2 T cell receptor beta chains from a single sample sequenced in a study of response to subunit inactivated influenza vaccine. TCRdb called the RT-PCR reads again in MiXCR, with one record for every CDR3 protein. The sample lists more than 450,000 distinct CDR3 sequences, 7.5% to 8.5% seen once, with 13% in the top ten. Material: PBMCs from blood, obtained approximately 25 months after vaccination. The receptors shown here come from a man aged 50 to 75 who received an inactivated influenza vaccine.

This clonotype was seen only a few times. The CDR3 spells CSADTGVGETQYF. The CDR3 bases are TGCAGTGCTGACACAGGGGTTGGAGAGACCCAGTACTTC. This chain connects TRBV20-1 to TRBJ2-5; 7 bases map to TRBD1. The CDR3 is 13 residues long. V was clipped by 5 bases and J by 4 bases; unmatched bases: 7. CDR1 is DFQATT and CDR2 is SNEGSKA in the germline V gene (reference sequence).

This clonotype was detected only a few times. The V gene is TRBV6-1, the J gene TRBJ2-7; 7 bases agree with TRBD2. Germline values: CDR1 MNHNS, CDR2 SASEGT. Trimming at V came to 7 bases and at J to 4 bases, leaving 13 bases not matched to a gene. The CDR3 totals 15 residues. The CDR3 coding sequence is TGTGCCAGCACTCAGTCGGCTAGCGGCCTTTACGAGCAGTACTTC. Amino acid sequence: CASTQSASGLYEQYF.